The TCR beta chain under discussion was sequenced for a study of T cell responses to AZD1222 COVID-19 vaccine. Study-wide points: Among spike-specific TCRs, nearly half reportedly target unmutated variant regions.

The CDR3 contains 12 residues. CDR1 MNHEY and CDR2 SMNVEV come from the germline V gene (reference sequence). Trimming cost V 5 bases and J 2 bases, with 3 bases left between them. About this clone: What it binds is not known. Different DNA sequences within this sample yield the same CDR3.

Clones were sequenced by immunoSEQ multiplex PCR, and TCRdb holds only the in-frame ones, with some missing. The table records approximately 150,000 clones, roughly 92% of them present only once. The source of this sequence is an adult in good health. The sample consisted of peripheral blood, taken on day 0 of AZD1222 vaccination. The chain links TRBV27 to TRBJ2-2; D is undetermined. The CDR3 DNA follows: TGTGCCAGCAGTCACAACACCGGGGAGCTGTTTTTT. This codes for CASSHNTGELFF.